This T cell receptor beta chain came from a study of cytomegalovirus exposure and HLA in healthy donors. Sequenced by immunoSEQ multiplex PCR; TCRdb stores in-frame clones only, minus some. The sample has some 100,000 clones; 85% to 90% are singletons. With 5 bases removed from V and 3 bases from J, the gap between germline ends came to 15 bases. Germline lookup yields CDR1 LGHNA and CDR2 YNFKEQ. This CDR3 comprises 15 residues. This clone came up once. This sequence was found in a young woman in good health and CMV-seronegative. Sample: PBMCs. This rearrangement joins TRBV4-2 to TRBJ2-3, with a possible D match to TRBD1 (6 bases). The CDR3 DNA follows: TGTGCCAGCAGCTCAAGACAGGACTTAACAGATACGCAGTATTTT. This encodes CASSSRQDLTDTQYF.